This T cell receptor (beta chain) was recorded in a study of T cells in Graves' hyperthyroidism and ophthalmopathy. Across the study: Sampling of peripheral blood happened at initial diagnosis, prior to any treatment.

Hyperthyroidism of Graves' type that showed no ophthalmopathy progression within 18 months was stable. PBMCs were sourced from roughly 10 ml fresh peripheral blood. CDR1 DFQATT and CDR2 SNEGSKA come from the germline V gene (reference sequence). The CDR3 is 15 residues long. This clonotype was recorded a few times. Its antigen is not identified. Its ends do not fully match the called genes, so a read error is possible. What was amplified from RNA transcripts were TCR beta CDR3 regions. When the TCR CDR3 underwent first-round RT-PCR, the HTBI primer set was used. One entry per CDR3 protein results from TCRdb running MiXCR on the multiplex PCR reads. Of 300,000 to 400,000 distinct CDR3 sequences detected, 18% appear once; the ten largest clones hold 49%. General observations from the study: Expanded thyroid clonotypes (above 0.001) were mostly also found in blood.

The rearrangement links TRBV20-1 to TRBJ1-4; D gene ambiguous. This clonotype was obtained from a woman aged 45-60 years with Graves' hyperthyroidism. The sample comprised blood. The CDR3 reads CSAGDLTGDPEKLFF. The CDR3 bases are TGCAGTGCTGGAGATCTCACGGGAGACCCTGAAAAACTGTTTTTT.